The 20 T cell receptor beta chains in this list originate from one sample, sequenced in a study of T cells expressing NK-cell markers. TCRdb re-called the 5' RACE reads and shows each CDR3 protein once, DNA omitted. The sample's table shows approximately 380,000 distinct CDR3 sequences. Source material: blood T cells: a sorted CD56 or NKG2C T cell subset, CD4+ or CD8+ T cells, or bulk PBMC T cells (not recorded which). These receptors were taken from a man aged 18-69 years in good health.

The genes are TRBV7-2 and TRBJ2-5; the D gene TCRdb calls, TRBD1, cannot be checked with no DNA. This CDR3 has 15 amino acids. Germline CDR1 SGHTA, CDR2 FQGNSA. The CDR3 sequence: CASSLGRGDVETQYF.

This chain uses TRBV6-5 with TRBJ2-3; TCRdb proposes TRBD1, but this gene call is untestable without DNA. The CDR3 has 16 residues. Looked up from germline, CDR1 is MNHEY and CDR2 is SVGAGI. The CDR3 loop reads CASSYRGRARGDTQYF.

The chain has TRBV18 and TRBJ2-1. The CDR3 sequence is 12 residues long. CDR1 and CDR2 (germline): KGHSH, LQKENI. The CDR3 sequence is CASSADSNEQFF.

The gene calls are TRBV18 and TRBJ2-1; TCRdb gives TRBD1 as the D gene, but with no DNA this cannot be confirmed. The CDR3 has 15 amino acids. The V gene's germline CDR1 is KGHSH and CDR2 LQKENI. CDR3 region: CASSQNRDSYNEQFF.

V gene TRBV20-1 combines with J gene TRBJ2-7. The CDR3 has 14 amino acids. Germline CDR1 DFQATT, CDR2 SNEGSKA (reference sequence). CDR3 region: CSARNMGSSYEQYF.

This chain connects TRBV6-2 or TRBV6-3 to TRBJ1-2; there is no DNA to check the TCRdb D call of TRBD1. The CDR3 is 16 residues long. Germline V gene data show CDR1 as MNHEY and CDR2 as SVGEGT. CDR3 amino acids: CASRHSRTGGGYGYTF.

The V call is TRBV6-2 or TRBV6-3, the J call TRBJ1-4; TCRdb designates TRBD1, a call that cannot be tested without DNA. In germline, CDR1 is MNHEY, CDR2 SVGEGT. The CDR3 sequence is 15 residues long. CDR3 sequence: CASRPTGEGAEKLFF.

The chain employs TRBV7-6 and TRBJ2-1; TCRdb returns TRBD1, unconfirmable since there is no DNA. The CDR3 has 15 amino acids. Germline V gene data show CDR1 as SGHVS and CDR2 as FNYEAQ. The CDR3 sequence: CASSADRGFNNEQFF. Full variable domain (rest looked up from reference TRBV7-6 and TRBJ2-1): GAGVSQSPRYKVTKRGQDVALRCDPISGHVSLYWYRQALGQGPEFLTYFNYEAQQDKSGLPNDRFSAERPEGSISTLTIQRTEQRDSAMYRCASSADRGFNNEQFFGPGTRLTVL.

The chain's CDR3 is CASSTTRASTDTQYF. The chain couples TRBV2 to TRBJ2-3; TCRdb reports TRBD2, a call that lacks DNA to check it against. Germline V gives CDR1 SNHLY, CDR2 FYNNEI. The CDR3 runs to 15 residues.

The chain carries TRBV7-9 and TRBJ1-1. The CDR3 contains 14 residues. The germline V gene encodes CDR1 SEHNR and CDR2 FQNEAQ (reference sequence). The CDR3 spells CASSLEGFSTEAFF.

J is TRBJ2-6 and V is TRBV5-5; TCRdb's D call of TRBD2 is untestable without DNA. This CDR3 contains 15 residues. Germline V gene lookup returns CDR1 SGHKS and CDR2 YYEKEE (reference sequence). The CDR3 spells CASSLGAGGANVLTF.

This chain links TRBV11-2 with TRBJ2-5. Germline V gene data show CDR1 as SGHAT and CDR2 as FQNNGV. CDR3 length: 14 residues. CDR3 sequence: CASSLVMGIVTQYF.

The rearrangement joins TRBV18 to TRBJ2-7; there is no DNA to check the TCRdb D call of TRBD1. The CDR3 totals 14 residues. Germline loops: CDR1 KGHSH, CDR2 LQKENI. The CDR3 here is CASSPLRGNDEQYF.

The genes are TRBV19 and TRBJ2-1; TCRdb's assignment of TRBD1 cannot be checked, as there is no DNA. The CDR3 length is 16 residues. Germline assignment: CDR1 LNHDA and CDR2 SQIVND (reference sequence). The CDR3 loop reads CASSRDRRSSYNEQFF.

V is TRBV7-8 and J is TRBJ2-1; the TRBD1 assignment by TCRdb is unverifiable without DNA. Germline lookup yields CDR1 SGHVS and CDR2 FQNEAQ. The CDR3 is made up of 14 amino acids. This CDR3 is CASSLEDSYNEQFF.

The V gene is TRBV7-9, the J gene TRBJ1-4; TCRdb calls TRBD1, which cannot be checked without DNA. CDR1 SEHNR and CDR2 FQNEAQ come from the germline V gene (reference sequence). CDR3 length: 14 amino acids. CDR3 sequence: CASSLAGAGEKLFF.

The chain links TRBV20-1 to TRBJ1-2; no DNA is available, so the TRBD1 call from TCRdb remains unchecked. CDR3 size: 13 residues. Germline-derived CDR1 and CDR2 are DFQATT and SNEGSKA (reference sequence). This CDR3 is CSAREHGGYGYTF.

The chain combines TRBV2 with TRBJ2-5; there is no DNA to check the TCRdb D call of TRBD1. This CDR3 has 14 amino acids. CDR1 and CDR2 (germline): SNHLY, FYNNEI. The CDR3 is CASRGTIGQETQYF.

The V gene is TRBV12-3 or TRBV12-4, the J gene TRBJ2-3; TCRdb names TRBD2, which stays unverified in the absence of DNA. The CDR3 is 14 amino acids. The chain's CDR3 is CASSPEGNPDTQYF.

The gene calls are TRBV29-1 and TRBJ2-1; the TCRdb call, TRBD1, lacks DNA for checking. CDR1 is SQVTM and CDR2 is ANQGSEA in the germline V gene. The CDR3 length is 14 residues. This CDR3 reads CSIRTGGYDNEQFF.